This T cell receptor (beta chain) was recovered during a study of cytomegalovirus exposure and HLA in healthy donors. Whole-study findings and limits: Confirmation in vitro established that a few CMV-associated chains were specific for CMV antigens. Roughly even sequencing depth across donors was the assumption behind the presence/absence analyses.

CDR1 and CDR2 from the germline V gene are LNHDA and SQIVND (reference sequence). The CDR3 length is 14 residues. V shed 3 bases and J 8 bases; nucleotides not matched to a gene: 7. In regard to this clone: Its antigen remains unidentified.

The donors comprised healthy bone marrow donors. Primers included in the PCR were 60 Vbeta and 13 Jbeta primers. Clones were sequenced by immunoSEQ multiplex PCR, and TCRdb holds only the in-frame ones, with some missing. This table has tens of thousands of clones, approximately 82% appearing once. J is TRBJ1-2 and V is TRBV19, with 9 bases that match TRBD1. The sequence was obtained from a woman younger than 30 in good health and CMV-seropositive. Sequenced sample: PBMCs. CDR3 region: CASSIQQGAGGYTF. CDR3 bases: TGTGCCAGTAGTATTCAACAGGGGGCTGGGGGCTACACCTTC.